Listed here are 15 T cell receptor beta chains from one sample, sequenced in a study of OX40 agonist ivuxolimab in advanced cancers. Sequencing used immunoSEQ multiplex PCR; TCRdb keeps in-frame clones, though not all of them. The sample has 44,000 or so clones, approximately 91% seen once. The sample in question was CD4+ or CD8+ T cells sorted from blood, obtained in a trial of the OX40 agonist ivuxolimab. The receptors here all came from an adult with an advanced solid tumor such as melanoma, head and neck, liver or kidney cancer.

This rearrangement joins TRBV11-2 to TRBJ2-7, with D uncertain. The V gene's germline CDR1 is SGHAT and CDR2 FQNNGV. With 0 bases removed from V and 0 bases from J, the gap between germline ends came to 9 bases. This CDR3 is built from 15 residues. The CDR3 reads CASSLDYGNSYEQYF. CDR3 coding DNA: TGTGCCAGCAGCTTAGATTATGGCAACTCCTACGAGCAGTACTTC.

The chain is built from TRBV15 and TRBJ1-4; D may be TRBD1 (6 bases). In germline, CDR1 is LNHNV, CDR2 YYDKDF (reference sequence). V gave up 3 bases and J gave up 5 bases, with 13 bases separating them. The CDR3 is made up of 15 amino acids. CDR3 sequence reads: CATSSHREGNEKLFF. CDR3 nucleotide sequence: TGTGCCACCAGCAGTCACAGGGAGGGGAATGAAAAACTGTTTTTT.

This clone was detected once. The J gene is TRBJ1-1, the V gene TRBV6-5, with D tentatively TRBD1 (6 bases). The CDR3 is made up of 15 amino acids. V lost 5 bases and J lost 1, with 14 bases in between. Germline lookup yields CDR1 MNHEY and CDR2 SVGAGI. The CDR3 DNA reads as TGTGCCAGCAGTGTCTACAGGGAGGAGAACACTGAAGCTTTCTTT. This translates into CASSVYREENTEAFF.

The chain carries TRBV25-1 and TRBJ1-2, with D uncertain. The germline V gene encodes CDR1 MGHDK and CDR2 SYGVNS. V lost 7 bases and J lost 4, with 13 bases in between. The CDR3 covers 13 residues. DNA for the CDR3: TGTGCCAGCACTGACCCGGGAGGCTATGGCTACACCTTC. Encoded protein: CASTDPGGYGYTF.

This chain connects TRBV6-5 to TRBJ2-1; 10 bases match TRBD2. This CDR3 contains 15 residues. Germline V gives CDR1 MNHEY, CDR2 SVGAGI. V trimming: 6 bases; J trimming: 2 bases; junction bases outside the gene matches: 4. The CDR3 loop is CASSRTSGAYNEQFF. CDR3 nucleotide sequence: TGTGCCAGCAGCCGGACTAGCGGAGCCTACAATGAGCAGTTCTTC.

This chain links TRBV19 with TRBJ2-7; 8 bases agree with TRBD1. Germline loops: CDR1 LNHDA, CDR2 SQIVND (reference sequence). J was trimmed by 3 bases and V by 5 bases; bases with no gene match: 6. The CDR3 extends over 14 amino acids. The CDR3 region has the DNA TGTGCCAGTAGTCCCGGGACAGGAGGCTACGAGCAGTACTTC. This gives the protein CASSPGTGGYEQYF.

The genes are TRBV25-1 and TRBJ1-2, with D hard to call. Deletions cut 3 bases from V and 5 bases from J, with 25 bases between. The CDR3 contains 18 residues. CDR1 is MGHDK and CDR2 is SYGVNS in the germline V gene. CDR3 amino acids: CASSDTAPRTDYIYGYTF. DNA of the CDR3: TGTGCCAGCAGTGACACCGCCCCAAGGACGGATTACATTTATGGCTACACCTTC.

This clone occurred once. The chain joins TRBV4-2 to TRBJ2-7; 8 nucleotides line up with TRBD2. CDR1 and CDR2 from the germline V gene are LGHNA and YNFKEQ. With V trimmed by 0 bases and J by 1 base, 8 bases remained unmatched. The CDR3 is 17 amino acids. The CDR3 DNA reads TGTGCCAGCAGCCAAGAGAATTCCGGGGGGGGTTCCTACGAGCAGTACTTC. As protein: CASSQENSGGGSYEQYF.

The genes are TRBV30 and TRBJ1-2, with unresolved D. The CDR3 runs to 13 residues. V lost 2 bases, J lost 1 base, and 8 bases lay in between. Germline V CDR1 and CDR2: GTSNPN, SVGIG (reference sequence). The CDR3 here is CAWSLDRNYGYTF. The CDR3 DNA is TGTGCCTGGAGTCTGGACCGTAACTATGGCTACACCTTC.

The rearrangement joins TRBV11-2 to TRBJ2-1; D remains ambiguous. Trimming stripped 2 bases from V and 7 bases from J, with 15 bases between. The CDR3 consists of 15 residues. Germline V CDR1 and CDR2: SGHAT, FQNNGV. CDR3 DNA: TGTGCCAGCAGCTTACTAAAGGGTAAAGTTAATGAGCAGTTCTTC. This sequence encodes CASSLLKGKVNEQFF.

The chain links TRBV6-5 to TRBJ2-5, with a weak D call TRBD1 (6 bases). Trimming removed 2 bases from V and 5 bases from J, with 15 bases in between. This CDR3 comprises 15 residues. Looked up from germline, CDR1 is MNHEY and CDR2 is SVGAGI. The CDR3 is CASSYRAQGWETQYF. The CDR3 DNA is TGTGCCAGCAGTTACAGGGCACAGGGTTGGGAGACCCAGTACTTC.

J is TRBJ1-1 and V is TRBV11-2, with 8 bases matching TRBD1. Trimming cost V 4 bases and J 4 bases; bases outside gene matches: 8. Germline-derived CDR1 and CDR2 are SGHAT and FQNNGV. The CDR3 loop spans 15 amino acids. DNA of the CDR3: TGTGCCAGCAGCTCAGACAGGGGTGGGATCACTGAAGCTTTCTTT. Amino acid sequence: CASSSDRGGITEAFF. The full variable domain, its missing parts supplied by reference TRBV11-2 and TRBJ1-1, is EAGVAQSPRYKIIEKRQSVAFWCNPISGHATLYWYQQILGQGPKLLIQFQNNGVVDDSQLPKDRFSAERLKGVDSTLKIQPAKLEDSAVYLCASSSDRGGITEAFFGQGTRLTVV.

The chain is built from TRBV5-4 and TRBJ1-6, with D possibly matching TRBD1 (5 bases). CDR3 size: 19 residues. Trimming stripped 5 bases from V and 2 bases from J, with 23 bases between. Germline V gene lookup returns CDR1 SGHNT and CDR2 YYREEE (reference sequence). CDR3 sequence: CASRGTLPRHGTYNSPLHF. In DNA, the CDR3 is TGTGCCAGCAGGGGGACCCTACCCCGACATGGCACCTATAATTCACCCCTCCACTTT.

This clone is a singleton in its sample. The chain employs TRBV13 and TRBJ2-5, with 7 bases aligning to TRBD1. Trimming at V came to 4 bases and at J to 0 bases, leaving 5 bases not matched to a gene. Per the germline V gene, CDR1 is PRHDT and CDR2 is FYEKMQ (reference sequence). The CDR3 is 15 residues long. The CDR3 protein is CASSCKDRNQETQYF. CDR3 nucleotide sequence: TGTGCCAGCAGCTGTAAGGACAGGAACCAAGAGACCCAGTACTTC. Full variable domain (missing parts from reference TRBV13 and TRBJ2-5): AAGVIQSPRHLIKEKRETATLKCYPIPRHDTVYWYQQGPGQDPQFLISFYEKMQSDKGSIPDRFSAQQFSDYHSELNMSSLELGDSALYFCASSCKDRNQETQYFGPGTRLLVL.

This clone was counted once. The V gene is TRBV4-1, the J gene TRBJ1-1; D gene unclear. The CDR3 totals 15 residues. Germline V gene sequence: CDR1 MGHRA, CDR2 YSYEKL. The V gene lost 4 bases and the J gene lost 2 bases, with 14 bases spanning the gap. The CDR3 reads CASSPTVFPNTEAFF. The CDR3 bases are TGCGCCAGCAGCCCCACCGTCTTTCCCAACACTGAAGCTTTCTTT.